One and the same sample provided the 24 T cell receptor beta chains below, sequenced in a study of monozygotic twins with inflammatory bowel disease. TCRdb processed the 5' RACE reads again and assigns one entry to each CDR3 protein, with no DNA. This sample's table has fewer than 350,000 distinct CDR3 sequences. Sequenced sample: blood. All receptors come from a human donor with ulcerative colitis or Crohn's disease, or a healthy co-twin of an affected twin (not recorded which).

The chain uses TRBV7-8 and TRBJ2-1; TCRdb names TRBD2, which stays unverified in the absence of DNA. The CDR3 covers 17 residues. Germline V gene sequence: CDR1 SGHVS, CDR2 FQNEAQ. CDR3: CASSPNGLAGDYNEQFF. Full variable domain (rest looked up from reference TRBV7-8 and TRBJ2-1): GAGVSQSPRYKVAKRGQDVALRCDPISGHVSLFWYQQALGQGPEFLTYFQNEAQLDKSGLPSDRFFAERPEGSVSTLKIQRTQQEDSAVYLCASSPNGLAGDYNEQFFGPGTRLTVL.

The chain uses TRBV14 and TRBJ1-3; there is no DNA to check the TCRdb D call of TRBD1. CDR1 SGHDN and CDR2 FVKESK come from the germline V gene. This CDR3 region has 14 residues. The CDR3 sequence is CASSQVGGGNTIYF.

The rearrangement uses TRBV5-5 and TRBJ2-1; TCRdb's D call of TRBD1 is untestable without DNA. Germline V lookup: CDR1 SGHKS, CDR2 YYEKEE (reference sequence). The CDR3 consists of 16 residues. CDR3 sequence reads: CASSLVGTPIGNEQFF. Complete variable domain (other parts from reference TRBV5-5 and TRBJ2-1): DAGVTQSPTHLIKTRGQQVTLRCSPISGHKSVSWYQQVLGQGPQFIFQYYEKEERGRGNFPDRFSARQFPNYSSELNVNALLLGDSALYLCASSLVGTPIGNEQFFGPGTRLTVL.

The chain has TRBV7-3 and TRBJ2-1; TCRdb names TRBD2, which stays unverified in the absence of DNA. The CDR3 has 15 amino acids. Germline V gene sequence: CDR1 SGHTA, CDR2 FQGTGA. CDR3 sequence reads: CASSNQAGAGNEQFF.

The chain joins TRBV18 to TRBJ2-1; with no DNA, the TCRdb D assignment of TRBD2 cannot be verified. Germline values: CDR1 KGHSH, CDR2 LQKENI. The CDR3 consists of 17 residues. CDR3 region: CASSPPLAEMNYNEQFF.

The chain employs TRBV7-2 and TRBJ1-1. Germline CDR1 and CDR2: SGHTA and FQGNSA. There are 12 residues in the CDR3. The CDR3 region is CASTQIPPEAFF.

The gene calls are TRBV18 and TRBJ1-2; without DNA, the TCRdb call of TRBD1 cannot be checked. Germline V gives CDR1 KGHSH, CDR2 LQKENI. The CDR3 spans 13 residues. CDR3 loop: CASSPQTGYGYTF.

This CDR3 is CASSIEGTGIMNTEAFF. The chain is built from TRBV19 and TRBJ1-1. Germline V gene data show CDR1 as LNHDA and CDR2 as SQIVND (reference sequence). The CDR3 is 17 amino acids. Drawing the rest from reference TRBV19 and TRBJ1-1, the complete variable domain is DGGITQSPKYLFRKEGQNVTLSCEQNLNHDAMYWYRQDPGQGLRLIYYSQIVNDFQKGDIAEGYSVSREKKESFPLTVTSAQKNPTAFYLCASSIEGTGIMNTEAFFGQGTRLTVV.

This rearrangement joins TRBV27 to TRBJ2-3. Looked up from germline, CDR1 is MNHEY and CDR2 is SMNVEV (reference sequence). The CDR3 has 16 amino acids. CDR3 loop: CASSRLGVPSTDTQYF.

The rearrangement uses TRBV7-2 and TRBJ2-3; the D call from TCRdb, TRBD1, cannot be confirmed without DNA. This CDR3 is 14 amino acids long. The germline V gene has CDR1 SGHTA and CDR2 FQGNSA. CDR3 sequence: CASSLRGTVDTQYF.

The chain uses TRBV12-3 or TRBV12-4 and TRBJ2-4; the D gene TCRdb calls, TRBD2, cannot be checked with no DNA. The CDR3 extends over 15 amino acids. CDR3 residues: CASSLEGGAKNIQYF.

The chain uses TRBV19 and TRBJ2-7. Germline V lookup: CDR1 LNHDA, CDR2 SQIVND (reference sequence). The CDR3 spans 11 residues. The CDR3 region is CASPRQVEQYF.

The chain couples TRBV5-6 to TRBJ2-3; the TRBD1 assignment by TCRdb is unverifiable without DNA. Looked up from germline, CDR1 is SGHDT and CDR2 is YYEEEE. This CDR3 has 14 residues. The CDR3 here is CASSFGGLSDTQYF.

CDR3 loop: CASSLPGGGGSYEQYF. The chain carries TRBV5-6 and TRBJ2-7; TCRdb picks TRBD2, but there is no DNA to check that call. The V gene's germline CDR1 is SGHDT and CDR2 YYEEEE. The CDR3 has 16 amino acids.

The CDR3 sequence: CASSQAGPTAQPQHF. This chain links TRBV12-3 or TRBV12-4 with TRBJ1-5. CDR3 size: 15 residues.

The rearrangement joins TRBV15 to TRBJ1-4. Germline values: CDR1 LNHNV, CDR2 YYDKDF (reference sequence). The CDR3 contains 15 residues. The CDR3 reads CATSLGRAVNEKLFF. The variable domain in full, completed from reference TRBV15 and TRBJ1-4, reads DAMVIQNPRYQVTQFGKPVTLSCSQTLNHNVMYWYQQKSSQAPKLLFHYYDKDFNNEADTPDNFQSRRPNTSFCFLDIRSPGLGDTAMYLCATSLGRAVNEKLFFGSGTQLSVL.

The J gene is TRBJ2-2, the V gene TRBV3-1; checking the TCRdb D call of TRBD2 is not possible without DNA. CDR1 and CDR2 (germline): LGHDT, YNNKEL (reference sequence). The CDR3 is 15 amino acids. The CDR3 reads CASSQQRGRTGELFF.

The chain joins TRBV28 to TRBJ1-2. The CDR3 is 14 residues long. CDR1 is MDHEN, CDR2 SYDVKM, per germline. CDR3 region: CASSLGGRVYGYTF.

The chain joins TRBV5-1 to TRBJ2-7; TCRdb designates TRBD1, a call that cannot be tested without DNA. CDR1 and CDR2 from the germline V gene are SGHRS and YFSETQ. The CDR3 sequence is 15 residues long. The CDR3 region is CASSPRAGNDHEQYF.

This chain links TRBV11-2 with TRBJ2-2; as DNA is missing, the TRBD2 call by TCRdb cannot be tested. Germline V lookup: CDR1 SGHAT, CDR2 FQNNGV. The CDR3 is 15 amino acids. The CDR3: CASSLERVGTGELFF.

The V call is TRBV20-1, the J call TRBJ2-3; TCRdb lists TRBD1, though no DNA is available to test this call. CDR1 and CDR2 from the germline V gene are DFQATT and SNEGSKA (reference sequence). The CDR3 sequence is 15 residues long. CDR3: CSAGFWGEGTDTQYF.

The chain carries TRBV27 and TRBJ2-1; there is no DNA to check the TCRdb D call of TRBD2. The length of the CDR3 is 15 residues. The germline gives CDR1 MNHEY, CDR2 SMNVEV (reference sequence). The CDR3 is CASSSVGEDYNEQFF.

The V call is TRBV5-4, the J call TRBJ2-3; TCRdb's D call of TRBD2 is untestable without DNA. Germline V gene lookup returns CDR1 SGHNT and CDR2 YYREEE (reference sequence). The CDR3 spans 16 residues. This chain's CDR3 is CASSPGLLGHTDTQYF.

The J gene is TRBJ1-6, the V gene TRBV25-1. This CDR3 spans 14 amino acids. The germline V gene encodes CDR1 MGHDK and CDR2 SYGVNS. The CDR3 loop reads CASSEGIANSPLHF.